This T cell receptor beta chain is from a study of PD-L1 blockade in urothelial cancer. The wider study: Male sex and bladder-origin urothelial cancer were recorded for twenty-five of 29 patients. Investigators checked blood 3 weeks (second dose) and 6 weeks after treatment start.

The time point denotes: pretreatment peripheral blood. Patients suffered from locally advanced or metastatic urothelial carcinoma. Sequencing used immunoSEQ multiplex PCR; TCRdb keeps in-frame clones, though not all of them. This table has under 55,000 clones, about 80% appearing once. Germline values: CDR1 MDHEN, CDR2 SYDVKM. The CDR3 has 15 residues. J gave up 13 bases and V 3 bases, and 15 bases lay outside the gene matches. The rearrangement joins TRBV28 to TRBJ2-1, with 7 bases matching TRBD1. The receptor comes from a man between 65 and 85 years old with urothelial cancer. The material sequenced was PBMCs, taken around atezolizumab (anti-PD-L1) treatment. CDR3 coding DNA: TGTGCCAGCAGTTTCGGACAGGTCCCCCGATTGTCTCAGTTCTTC. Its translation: CASSFGQVPRLSQFF.